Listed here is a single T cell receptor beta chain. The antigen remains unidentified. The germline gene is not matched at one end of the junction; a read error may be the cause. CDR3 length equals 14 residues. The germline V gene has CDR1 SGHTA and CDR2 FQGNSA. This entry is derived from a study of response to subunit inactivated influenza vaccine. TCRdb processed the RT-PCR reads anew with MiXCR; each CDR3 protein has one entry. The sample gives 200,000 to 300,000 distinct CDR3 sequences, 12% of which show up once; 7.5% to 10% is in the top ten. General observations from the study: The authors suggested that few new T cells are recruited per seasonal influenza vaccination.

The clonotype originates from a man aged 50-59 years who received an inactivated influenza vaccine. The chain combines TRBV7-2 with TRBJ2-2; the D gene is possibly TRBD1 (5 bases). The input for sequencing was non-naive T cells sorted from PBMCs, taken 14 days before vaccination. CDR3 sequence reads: CASILVYRGGELFF. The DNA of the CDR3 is TGTGCCAGCATCTTAGTCTATAGGGGCGGGGAGCTGTTTTTT.